These T cell receptor beta chains were read from a single sample in a study of T cells in Graves' hyperthyroidism and ophthalmopathy. A single record per CDR3 protein comes from TCRdb applying MiXCR to the multiplex PCR reads. The table lists about 300,000 distinct CDR3 sequences, roughly 13% of them singletons. The sequenced material came from blood. The receptors stem from a woman between 40 and 55 years old with Graves' hyperthyroidism. The CDR3 runs from the conserved cysteine through the conserved F or W. Each record gives: J gene, clone size, D gene, V gene, CDR3 DNA, CDR3 protein. A D gene is named only where the DNA matches it firmly. Not all rows give a size; the values are once, few, many and, for expanded clones, a class.

J gene: TRBJ1-1
clone size: many
D gene: NA
V gene: TRBV4-1
CDR3 DNA: TGCGCCAGCAGCCAGGCCGACAGTATGAACACTGAAGCTTTCTTT
CDR3 protein: CASSQADSMNTEAFF

J gene: TRBJ2-7
clone size: few
D gene: TRBD1
V gene: TRBV5-8
CDR3 DNA: TGTGCCAGCAGCTTTTTACCAGGGGGCGAGCAGTACTTC
CDR3 protein: CASSFLPGGEQYF

J gene: TRBJ2-1
clone size: NA
D gene: TRBD1
V gene: TRBV28
CDR3 DNA: TGTGCCAGCAGGGGACAGGGCGGTAACAATGAGCAGTTCTTC
CDR3 protein: CASRGQGGNNEQFF

J gene: TRBJ2-2
clone size: many
D gene: NA
V gene: TRBV5-1
CDR3 DNA: TGCGCCAGCAGCCTGGACGGGCCCGGCACCGGGGAGCTGTTTTTT
CDR3 protein: CASSLDGPGTGELFF

J gene: TRBJ2-5
clone size: NA
D gene: NA
V gene: TRBV6-1
CDR3 DNA: TGTGCCAGCAGTAAAATCCAGGGTAGGGGGTACTTC
CDR3 protein: CASSKIQGRGYF

J gene: TRBJ2-1
clone size: NA
D gene: TRBD2
V gene: TRBV7-2
CDR3 DNA: TGTGCCAGCAGCTCACTAGCGGGTCATAATGAGCAGTTCTTC
CDR3 protein: CASSSLAGHNEQFF

J gene: TRBJ2-1
clone size: many
D gene: NA
V gene: TRBV24-1
CDR3 DNA: TGTGCCACCAGTGATTCGGAGCGCGGGGCTTCTGACAATGAGCAGTTCTTC
CDR3 protein: CATSDSERGASDNEQFF

J gene: TRBJ2-7
clone size: many
D gene: NA
V gene: TRBV29-1
CDR3 DNA: TGCAGCGTTGAAGTTCCCGGATACGAGCAGTACTTC
CDR3 protein: CSVEVPGYEQYF

J gene: TRBJ2-1
clone size: few
D gene: NA
V gene: TRBV5-1
CDR3 DNA: TGCGCCAGCAGCCAGGTAGCACCTGAGCAGTTCTTC
CDR3 protein: CASSQVAPEQFF

J gene: TRBJ2-7
clone size: few
D gene: NA
V gene: TRBV7-6
CDR3 DNA: TGTGCCAGCAGCCTTGGGCCCGGGTTATACGAGCAGTACTTC
CDR3 protein: CASSLGPGLYEQYF

J gene: TRBJ2-7
clone size: many
D gene: NA
V gene: TRBV7-9
CDR3 DNA: TGTGCCAGCAGCTTGGGGGGGCCGGTATACGAGCAGTACTTC
CDR3 protein: CASSLGGPVYEQYF

J gene: TRBJ2-4
clone size: many
D gene: NA
V gene: TRBV2
CDR3 DNA: TGTGCCAGTCGCCAGGACCTTCGGGGCAAAAACATTCAGTACTTC
CDR3 protein: CASRQDLRGKNIQYF

J gene: TRBJ1-2
clone size: many
D gene: NA
V gene: TRBV15
CDR3 DNA: TGTGCCACCAGCAGCGAAGTGGGGGCGCGGGATGGCTACACCTTC
CDR3 protein: CATSSEVGARDGYTF

J gene: TRBJ1-1
clone size: many
D gene: NA
V gene: TRBV6-1
CDR3 DNA: TGTGCGACCACCCGCCCGACAGGACGTACTGAAGCTTTCTTT
CDR3 protein: CATTRPTGRTEAFF

J gene: TRBJ1-2
clone size: many
D gene: TRBD1
V gene: TRBV6-1
CDR3 DNA: TGTGCCTGTCGCCGGGACAGGGGCTATGGCTACACCTTC
CDR3 protein: CACRRDRGYGYTF

J gene: TRBJ2-7
clone size: many
D gene: NA
V gene: TRBV6-1
CDR3 DNA: TGTGCCAGCAGTTATTGGGGGGCAGGCAGTACCTACGAGCAGTACTTC
CDR3 protein: CASSYWGAGSTYEQYF

J gene: TRBJ1-2
clone size: few
D gene: NA
V gene: TRBV29-1
CDR3 DNA: TGCAGCGTTGAGGGGGATGGCTACACCTTC
CDR3 protein: CSVEGDGYTF

J gene: TRBJ1-2
clone size: few
D gene: NA
V gene: TRBV5-4
CDR3 DNA: TGTGCCAGCAGCTTTCAACAGGGCGGTATTAAGGACACCTTC
CDR3 protein: CASSFQQGGIKDTF

J gene: TRBJ2-1
clone size: NA
D gene: TRBD1
V gene: TRBV13
CDR3 DNA: TGTGCCAGCAGTTACAGGGGATTTTACAATGAGCAGTTCTTC
CDR3 protein: CASSYRGFYNEQFF

J gene: TRBJ2-7
clone size: many
D gene: NA
V gene: TRBV18
CDR3 DNA: TGTGCCAGCAGCCCCAGCTCCTACGAGCAGTACTTC
CDR3 protein: CASSPSSYEQYF

J gene: TRBJ1-4
clone size: many
D gene: NA
V gene: TRBV5-5
CDR3 DNA: TGTGCCAGCAGCTTACAGGGAAATGAAAAACTGTTTTTT
CDR3 protein: CASSLQGNEKLFF

J gene: TRBJ1-1
clone size: many
D gene: NA
V gene: TRBV11-2
CDR3 DNA: TGTGCCAGCAGCCCTCTAATATCGACCCGTGGTGCTGAAGCTTTCTTT
CDR3 protein: CASSPLISTRGAEAFF

J gene: TRBJ2-4
clone size: many
D gene: TRBD1
V gene: TRBV2
CDR3 DNA: TGTGCCAGCAGAAGGGACAGGGAAAACATTCAGTACTTC
CDR3 protein: CASRRDRENIQYF

J gene: TRBJ1-1
clone size: many
D gene: NA
V gene: TRBV6-5
CDR3 DNA: TGTGCCAGCAGTTACAGAGCAGGGGTCACTGAAGCTTTCTTT
CDR3 protein: CASSYRAGVTEAFF

J gene: TRBJ1-5
clone size: many
D gene: NA
V gene: TRBV2
CDR3 DNA: TGTGCCAGCAGTCCCGACATGGAAACTCAGCCCCAGCATTTT
CDR3 protein: CASSPDMETQPQHF

J gene: TRBJ2-1
clone size: many
D gene: NA
V gene: TRBV24-1
CDR3 DNA: TGTGCCACCAGCGAAATGGCGGCCAACAATGAGCAGTTCTTC
CDR3 protein: CATSEMAANNEQFF

J gene: TRBJ1-6
clone size: many
D gene: NA
V gene: TRBV7-3
CDR3 DNA: TGTGCCAGCAGCTTAACAGGGGGTTATAATTCACCCCTCCACTTT
CDR3 protein: CASSLTGGYNSPLHF

J gene: TRBJ1-5
clone size: many
D gene: NA
V gene: TRBV10-3
CDR3 DNA: TGTGCCATCAGTGATGGTAATCAGCCCCAGCATTTT
CDR3 protein: CAISDGNQPQHF

J gene: TRBJ2-2
clone size: NA
D gene: NA
V gene: TRBV7-9
CDR3 DNA: TGTGCCAGCAGCTTAAGTTCAGGGTCGCCCGGGGAGCTGTTTTTT
CDR3 protein: CASSLSSGSPGELFF

J gene: TRBJ1-1
clone size: many
D gene: NA
V gene: TRBV7-9
CDR3 DNA: TGTGCCAGCAGCCCGTCGGGGGGGGACACTGAAGCTTTCTTT
CDR3 protein: CASSPSGGDTEAFF

J gene: TRBJ2-3
clone size: NA
D gene: NA
V gene: TRBV24-1
CDR3 DNA: TGTGCCACCGCGGGGCCGGGGCAGGGGACAGATACGCAGTATTTT
CDR3 protein: CATAGPGQGTDTQYF

J gene: TRBJ2-1
clone size: few
D gene: NA
V gene: TRBV4-1
CDR3 DNA: TGCGCCAGCAGCCAAGTTGGGGGGTCAGTTGAGCAGTTCTTC
CDR3 protein: CASSQVGGSVEQFF